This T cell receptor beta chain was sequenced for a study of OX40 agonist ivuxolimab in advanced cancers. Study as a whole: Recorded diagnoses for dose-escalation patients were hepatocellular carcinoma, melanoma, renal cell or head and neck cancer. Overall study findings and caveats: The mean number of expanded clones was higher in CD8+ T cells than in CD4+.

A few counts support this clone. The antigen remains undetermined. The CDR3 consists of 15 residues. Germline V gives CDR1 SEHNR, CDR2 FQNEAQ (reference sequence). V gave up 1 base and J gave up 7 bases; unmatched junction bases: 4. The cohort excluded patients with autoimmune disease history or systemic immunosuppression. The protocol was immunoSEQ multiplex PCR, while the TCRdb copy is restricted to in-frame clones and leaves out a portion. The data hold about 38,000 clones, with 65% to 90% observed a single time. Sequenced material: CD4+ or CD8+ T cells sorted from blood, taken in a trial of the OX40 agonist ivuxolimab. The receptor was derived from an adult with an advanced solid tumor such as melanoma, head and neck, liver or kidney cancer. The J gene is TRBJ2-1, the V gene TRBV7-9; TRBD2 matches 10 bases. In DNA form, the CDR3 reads TGTGCCAGCAGCTTAGGGCTAGCGGGAGTAAATGAGCAGTTCTTC. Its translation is CASSLGLAGVNEQFF.